A selection of T cell receptor beta chains follows, all from one sample in a study of T-cell reconstitution after alpha-beta-depleted transplantation in children. TCRdb itself ran the PCR reads through MiXCR, one entry per CDR3 protein. In the table there are a few hundred thousand distinct CDR3 sequences, 9.5% to 13% of which are singletons. The sequencing here drew on PBMCs, taken before TCRalphabeta/CD19-depleted stem cell transplant. These receptors all stem from a child in the first two years of life with acute myeloid leukemia, due to receive a stem cell transplant. The CDR3 runs from the conserved cysteine through the conserved F or W. The D gene is left open where the match is weak. Clone size appears in some rows only: once, few, many, or a class for an expanded clone.

D gene | J gene | V gene | clone size | CDR3 protein | CDR3 DNA
- | TRBJ2-2 | TRBV7-7 | - | CASSQTVNTGELFF | TGTGCCAGCAGCCAAACAGTTAACACCGGGGAGCTGTTTTTT
- | TRBJ1-2 | TRBV28 | many | CASSLSGGAHYGYTF | TGTGCCAGCAGTTTATCTGGAGGGGCACACTATGGCTACACCTTC
TRBD1 | TRBJ2-5 | TRBV6-1 | few | CASSPRTGRRETQYF | TGTGCCAGCAGTCCTCGGACAGGGCGCCGAGAGACCCAGTACTTC
- | TRBJ2-1 | TRBV30 | many | CAWSSLIGSNYNEQFF | TGTGCCTGGAGTTCCCTTATCGGGAGCAACTACAATGAGCAGTTCTTC
TRBD1 | TRBJ2-1 | TRBV12-3/TRBV12-4 | many | CASSFRGTGYNEQFF | TGTGCCAGCAGTTTTAGAGGGACAGGGTACAATGAGCAGTTCTTC
- | TRBJ1-4 | TRBV5-1 | many | CASSLDEGEKLFF | TGCGCCAGCAGCCTAGACGAGGGGGAAAAACTGTTTTTT
TRBD2 | TRBJ2-7 | TRBV7-9 | - | CASSAGLAGGTTEQYF | TGTGCCAGCAGCGCGGGTCTAGCGGGAGGAACCACCGAGCAGTACTTC
TRBD2 | TRBJ2-1 | TRBV5-1 | many | CASSPAGLAGYNEQFF | TGCGCCAGCAGCCCGGCGGGACTAGCGGGGTACAATGAGCAGTTCTTC
TRBD2 | TRBJ2-1 | TRBV20-1 | many | CSASGPSGSPYNEQFF | TGCAGTGCTAGTGGGCCTAGCGGGAGCCCCTACAATGAGCAGTTCTTC
- | TRBJ1-2 | TRBV25-1 | many | CASNPSGTYLYGYTF | TGTGCCAGCAACCCCAGCGGGACATACCTCTATGGCTACACCTTC
- | TRBJ1-1 | TRBV2 | few | CASPPPGGQGENTEAFF | TGTGCCAGCCCCCCCCCGGGGGGGCAAGGAGAGAACACTGAAGCTTTCTTT
- | TRBJ2-7 | TRBV20-1 | few | CSAARPPTYEQYF | TGCAGTGCCGCGAGGCCACCCACCTACGAGCAGTACTTC
- | TRBJ1-1 | TRBV7-2 | many | CASSSGPYTEAFF | TGTGCCAGCAGCTCAGGGCCCTACACTGAAGCTTTCTTT
- | TRBJ2-7 | TRBV15 | many | CATSRGSLSLSYEQYF | TGTGCCACCAGCAGAGGATCACTCTCCCTCTCCTACGAGCAGTACTTC
- | TRBJ2-1 | TRBV20-1 | many | CSARELAGVNEQFF | TGCAGTGCTAGAGAGCTTGCCGGGGTCAATGAGCAGTTCTTC
TRBD1 | TRBJ2-7 | TRBV20-1 | many | CSARDWGRGSSYEQYF | TGCAGTGCTAGAGATTGGGGCAGGGGGAGCTCCTACGAGCAGTACTTC
- | TRBJ1-1 | TRBV11-1 | - | CASSFPIRVGTEAFF | TGTGCCAGCAGCTTCCCTATACGGGTAGGGACTGAAGCTTTCTTT
- | TRBJ1-4 | TRBV4-1 | - | CASSQDPGSNEKLFF | TGCGCCAGCAGCCAAGATCCGGGGTCTAATGAAAAACTGTTTTTT
- | TRBJ1-2 | TRBV5-1 | many | CASSLEGSYYGYTF | TGCGCCAGCAGCTTGGAAGGGAGTTATTATGGCTACACCTTC
TRBD1 | TRBJ1-4 | TRBV12-3/TRBV12-4 | many | CASSDRGLIEKLFF | TGTGCCAGCAGCGACAGGGGGCTGATTGAAAAACTGTTTTTT
- | TRBJ1-1 | TRBV19 | many | CASSPGWESNTEAFF | TGTGCCAGTAGCCCCGGATGGGAATCGAACACTGAAGCTTTCTTT
TRBD2 | TRBJ2-5 | TRBV20-1 | many | CSALGGDQEETQYF | TGCAGTGCCCTGGGGGGGGACCAGGAAGAGACCCAGTACTTC
TRBD2 | TRBJ2-2 | TRBV12-3/TRBV12-4 | many | CASSLTQTSGSSGTGELFF | TGTGCCAGCAGTCTAACTCAGACTAGCGGGAGTAGTGGCACCGGGGAGCTGTTTTTT
- | TRBJ2-1 | TRBV15 | many | CATSIRDTSEQFF | TGTGCCACCAGCATCAGGGACACGAGTGAGCAGTTCTTC
- | TRBJ2-2 | TRBV11-2 | many | CASSFTGINTGELFF | TGTGCCAGCAGCTTCACAGGGATCAACACCGGGGAGCTGTTTTTT
- | TRBJ2-3 | TRBV5-1 | many | CASSLAPGGTDTQYF | TGCGCCAGCAGCTTGGCTCCGGGGGGCACAGATACGCAGTATTTT
- | TRBJ2-7 | TRBV7-2 | many | CASSPIGRAYEQYF | TGTGCCAGCAGCCCGATCGGACGGGCCTACGAGCAGTACTTC
- | TRBJ2-5 | TRBV5-4 | many | CASSFDRPLRETQYF | TGTGCCAGCAGCTTCGACAGGCCCCTGAGGGAGACCCAGTACTTC
TRBD1 | TRBJ1-2 | TRBV29-1 | many | CSVDPRQGNGYTF | TGCAGCGTTGACCCCAGACAGGGAAATGGCTACACCTTC
- | TRBJ2-3 | TRBV5-1 | many | CASSLGPASNQPQYF | TGCGCCAGCAGCTTGGGACCAGCGAGCAATCAGCCCCAGTATTTT
TRBD2 | TRBJ2-3 | TRBV7-8 | many | CASSTFILGTSPKDTQYF | TGTGCCAGCAGCACCTTTATCTTAGGGACTAGCCCCAAGGATACGCAGTATTTT
- | TRBJ2-7 | TRBV5-5 | many | CASSLEWTAYEQYF | TGTGCCAGCAGCTTGGAGTGGACAGCCTACGAGCAGTACTTC
- | TRBJ2-7 | TRBV20-1 | few | CSPIGPTRSRASYEQYF | TGCAGTCCAATAGGACCCACAAGGAGCAGGGCATCCTACGAGCAGTACTTC
- | TRBJ2-7 | TRBV7-8 | - | CASSLMGSPETTYEQYF | TGTGCCAGCAGCTTAATGGGTTCGCCAGAAACTACCTACGAGCAGTACTTC
- | TRBJ2-5 | TRBV7-9 | - | CASSSWTGAETQYF | TGTGCCAGCAGCTCCTGGACTGGAGCGGAGACCCAGTACTTC
TRBD2 | TRBJ2-1 | TRBV11-2 | - | CASSLDEGLAGLEQFF | TGTGCCAGCAGCTTAGATGAGGGACTAGCGGGATTAGAGCAGTTCTTC
- | TRBJ2-7 | TRBV3-1 | many | CASSQVPGGSAYEQYF | TGTGCCAGCAGCCAAGTGCCTGGGGGGAGCGCCTACGAGCAGTACTTC
- | TRBJ1-6 | TRBV6-2/TRBV6-3 | many | CASSPVGASVRSPLHF | TGTGCCAGCAGCCCCGTGGGGGCCTCGGTTCGATCACCCCTCCACTTT
- | TRBJ1-6 | TRBV12-3/TRBV12-4 | many | CASSLRQGNSPLHF | TGTGCCAGCAGTTTAAGGCAGGGGAATTCACCCCTCCACTTT
TRBD1 | TRBJ2-7 | TRBV29-1 | many | CSVALRDRVYEQYF | TGCAGCGTTGCACTCCGGGACAGAGTCTACGAGCAGTACTTC